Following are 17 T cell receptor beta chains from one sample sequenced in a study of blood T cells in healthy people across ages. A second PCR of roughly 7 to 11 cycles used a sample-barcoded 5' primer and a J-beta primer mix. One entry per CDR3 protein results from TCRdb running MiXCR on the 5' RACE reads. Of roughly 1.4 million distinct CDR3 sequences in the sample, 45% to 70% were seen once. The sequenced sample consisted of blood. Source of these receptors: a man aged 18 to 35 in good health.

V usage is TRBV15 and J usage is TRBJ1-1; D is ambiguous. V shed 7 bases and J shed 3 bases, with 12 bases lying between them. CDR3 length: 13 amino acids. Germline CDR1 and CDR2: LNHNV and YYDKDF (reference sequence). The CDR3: CATKTGGHTEAFF. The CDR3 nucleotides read TGTGCCACCAAAACCGGCGGGCACACTGAAGCTTTCTTT.

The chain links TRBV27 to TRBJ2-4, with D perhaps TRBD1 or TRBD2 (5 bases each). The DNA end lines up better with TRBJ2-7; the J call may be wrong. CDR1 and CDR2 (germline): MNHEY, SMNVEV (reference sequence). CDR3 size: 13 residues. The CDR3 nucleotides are TGTGCCACCCGGGACCGACGATCCTACGAGCAGTACTTC. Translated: CATRDRRSYEQYF.

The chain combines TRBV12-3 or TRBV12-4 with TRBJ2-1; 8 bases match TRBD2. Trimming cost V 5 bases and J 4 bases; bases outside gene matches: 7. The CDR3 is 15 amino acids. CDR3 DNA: TGTGCCAGCAGTCGTAGCGGGGTACCATACAATGAGCAGTTCTTC. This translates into CASSRSGVPYNEQFF.

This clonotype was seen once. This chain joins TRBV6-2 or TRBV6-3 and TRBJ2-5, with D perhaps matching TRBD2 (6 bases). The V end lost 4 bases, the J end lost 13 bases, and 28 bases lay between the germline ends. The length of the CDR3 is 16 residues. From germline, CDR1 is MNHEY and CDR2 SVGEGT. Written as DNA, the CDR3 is TGTGCCAGCAGTTCCAAAACCGGGACTCGAACCTACGAGCTGTACTTC. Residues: CASSSKTGTRTYELYF.

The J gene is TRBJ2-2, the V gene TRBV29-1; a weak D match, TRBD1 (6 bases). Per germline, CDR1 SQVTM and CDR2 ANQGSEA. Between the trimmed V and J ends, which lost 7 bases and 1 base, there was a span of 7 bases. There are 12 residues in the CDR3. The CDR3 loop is CSGTVNTGELFF. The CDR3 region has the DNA TGCAGCGGGACAGTGAACACCGGGGAGCTGTTTTTT.

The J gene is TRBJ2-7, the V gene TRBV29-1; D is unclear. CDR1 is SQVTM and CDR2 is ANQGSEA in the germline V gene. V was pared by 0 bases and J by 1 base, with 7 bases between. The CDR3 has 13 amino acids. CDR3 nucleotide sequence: TGCAGCGTTGAAGATTTGTCTTCCTACGAGCAGTACTTC. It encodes CSVEDLSSYEQYF.

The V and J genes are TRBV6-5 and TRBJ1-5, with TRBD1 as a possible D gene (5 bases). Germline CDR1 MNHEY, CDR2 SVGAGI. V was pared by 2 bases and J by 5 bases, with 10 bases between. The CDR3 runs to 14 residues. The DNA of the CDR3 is TGTGCCAGCAGTTACGGACGCAGGGATCAGCCCCAGCATTTT. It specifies CASSYGRRDQPQHF.

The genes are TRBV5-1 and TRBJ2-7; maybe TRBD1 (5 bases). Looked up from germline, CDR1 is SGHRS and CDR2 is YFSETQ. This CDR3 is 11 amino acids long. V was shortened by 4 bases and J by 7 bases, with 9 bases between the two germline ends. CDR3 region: CASSASGEQYF. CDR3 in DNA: TGCGCCAGCAGCGCATCAGGGGAGCAGTACTTC.

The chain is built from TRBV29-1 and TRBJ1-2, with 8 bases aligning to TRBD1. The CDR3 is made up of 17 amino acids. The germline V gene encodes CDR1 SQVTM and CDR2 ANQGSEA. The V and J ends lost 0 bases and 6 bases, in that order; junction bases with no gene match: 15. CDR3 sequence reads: CSVEDLLWTGPIDGYTF. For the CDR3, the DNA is TGCAGCGTTGAAGATCTTCTTTGGACAGGGCCTATAGATGGCTACACCTTC.

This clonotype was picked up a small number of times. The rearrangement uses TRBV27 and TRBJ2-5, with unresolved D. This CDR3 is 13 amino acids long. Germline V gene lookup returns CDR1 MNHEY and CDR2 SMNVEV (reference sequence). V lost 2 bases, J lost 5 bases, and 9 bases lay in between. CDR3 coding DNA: TGTGCCAGCAGTTTAGGCTCCCCGGAGACCCAGTACTTC. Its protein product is CASSLGSPETQYF.

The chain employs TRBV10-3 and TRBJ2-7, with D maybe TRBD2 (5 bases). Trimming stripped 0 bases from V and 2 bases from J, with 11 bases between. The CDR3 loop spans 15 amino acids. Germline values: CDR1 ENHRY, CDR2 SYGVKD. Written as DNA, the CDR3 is TGTGCCATCAGTGAGTCCGAGGGCAGGACCTACGAGCAGTACTTC. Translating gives CAISESEGRTYEQYF.

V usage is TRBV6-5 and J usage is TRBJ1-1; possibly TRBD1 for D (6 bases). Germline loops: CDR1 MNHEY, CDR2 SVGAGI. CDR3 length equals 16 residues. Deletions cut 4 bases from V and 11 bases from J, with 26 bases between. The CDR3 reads CASSSQQGIGQRQAFF. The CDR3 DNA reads TGTGCCAGCAGTTCCCAACAGGGAATCGGACAGCGGCAGGCTTTCTTT.

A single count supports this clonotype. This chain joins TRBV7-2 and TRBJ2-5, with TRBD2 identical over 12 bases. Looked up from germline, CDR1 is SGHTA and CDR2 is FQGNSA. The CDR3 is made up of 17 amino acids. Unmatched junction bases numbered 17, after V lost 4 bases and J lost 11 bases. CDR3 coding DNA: TGTGCCAGCAGCTCATCCCCCGCTAGCGGGGGGGCCGTTGAGCAGTACTTC. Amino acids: CASSSSPASGGAVEQYF.

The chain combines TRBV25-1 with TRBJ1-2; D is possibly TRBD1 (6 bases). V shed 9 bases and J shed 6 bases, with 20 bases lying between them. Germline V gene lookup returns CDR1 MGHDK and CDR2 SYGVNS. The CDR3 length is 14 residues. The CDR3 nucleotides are TGTGCCAGTATTAAAAGGGGGGTTTGTCATGGCTACACCTTC. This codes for CASIKRGVCHGYTF.

CDR3 sequence reads: CASSLVAGTGDSGYTF. The CDR3 DNA reads TGTGCCAGCAGCTTGGTGGCCGGGACAGGGGATTCTGGCTACACCTTC. The V and J genes are TRBV7-9 and TRBJ1-2; 10 bases match TRBD1. V was pared by 3 bases and J by 7 bases, with 11 bases of the junction left unmatched. The CDR3 extends over 16 amino acids. Germline V gene lookup returns CDR1 SEHNR and CDR2 FQNEAQ (reference sequence).

As DNA, the CDR3 is TGCAGCTACGGGACAGGGAGCAATCAGCCCCAGCATTTT. Its protein is CSYGTGSNQPQHF. The chain links TRBV29-1 to TRBJ1-5; 9 nucleotides agree with TRBD1. Germline CDR1 reads SQVTM; CDR2 reads ANQGSEA. This CDR3 contains 13 residues. Trimming took 8 bases from V and 1 from J; bases not matched to a gene: 3.

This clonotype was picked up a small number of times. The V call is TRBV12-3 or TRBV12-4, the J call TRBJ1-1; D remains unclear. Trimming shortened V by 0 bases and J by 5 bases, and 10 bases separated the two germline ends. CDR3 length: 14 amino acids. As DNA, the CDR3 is TGTGCCAGCAGTTTAGCGAACCAGATTACTGAAGCTTTCTTT. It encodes CASSLANQITEAFF.